These 22 T cell receptor beta chains were all obtained from the same sample, sequenced in a study of cytomegalovirus exposure and HLA in healthy donors. Researchers ran the PCR with 60 Vbeta and 13 Jbeta primers. Libraries were prepared by immunoSEQ multiplex PCR; TCRdb keeps only in-frame clonotypes and omits some of them. The sample includes about 150,000 clones, over 70% of them seen just once. Sequencing was done on a sample of PBMCs. These receptors all stem from a man aged 25 to 45 in good health and CMV-seronegative.

V gene TRBV27 combines with J gene TRBJ2-1; D not resolved. The V end was cut by 4 bases, the J end by 9 bases, with 16 bases between. Germline-derived CDR1 and CDR2 are MNHEY and SMNVEV (reference sequence). This CDR3 has 14 residues. The CDR3 bases are TGTGCCAGCAGTTCGGCCAGGTCTTTGGTTGAGCAGTTCTTC. It specifies CASSSARSLVEQFF.

This clone occurred once. This chain uses TRBV5-6 with TRBJ1-2; 9 positions match TRBD1. V dropped 7 bases and J dropped 3; count of bases not matched to a gene: 13. The CDR3 loop spans 16 amino acids. Germline assignment: CDR1 SGHDT and CDR2 YYEEEE. CDR3 residues: CASERGLDRGDYGYTF. The CDR3 bases are TGTGCCAGCGAAAGGGGGTTAGACAGGGGGGACTATGGCTACACCTTC.

The chain carries TRBV6-1 and TRBJ2-7; unclear D gene. CDR3 size: 11 residues. Germline-derived CDR1 and CDR2 are MNHNS and SASEGT. Trimming took off 4 bases at V and 2 bases at J, with 3 bases between the two ends. CDR3 sequence: CASSGPYEQYF. The CDR3 DNA reads TGTGCCAGCAGTGGGCCCTACGAGCAGTACTTC.

The chain carries TRBV29-1 and TRBJ2-3; possibly TRBD1 for D (5 bases). V lost 4 bases and J 2 bases, leaving 13 bases between the germline ends. Germline V gene data show CDR1 as SQVTM and CDR2 as ANQGSEA. The CDR3 contains 14 residues. CDR3 bases: TGCAGCGTTGGTGCTCCGGACACCACAGATACGCAGTATTTT. Protein product: CSVGAPDTTDTQYF.

This chain links TRBV19 with TRBJ2-1; 7 bases map to TRBD1. The CDR3 totals 16 residues. Germline lookup yields CDR1 LNHDA and CDR2 SQIVND (reference sequence). Germline trimming cut 6 bases from V and 1 base from J; bases unmatched to any gene: 9. CDR3 loop: CASSSSVTGSYNEQFF. In DNA, the CDR3 is TGTGCCAGTAGCTCTTCCGTGACAGGGTCCTACAATGAGCAGTTCTTC.

V usage is TRBV5-1 and J usage is TRBJ2-5; D is perhaps TRBD2 (7 bases). Per germline, CDR1 SGHRS and CDR2 YFSETQ. V gave up 7 bases and J gave up 4 bases, with 17 bases separating them. The CDR3 extends over 14 amino acids. Here the CDR3 DNA reads TGCGCCAGCTATGGGGGGGCCGGTGGAGAGACCCAGTACTTC. Residues: CASYGGAGGETQYF.

The genes are TRBV2 and TRBJ2-3; a weak D match, TRBD1 (5 bases). The V gene's germline CDR1 is SNHLY and CDR2 FYNNEI. This CDR3 region has 15 residues. Trimming shortened V by 6 bases and J by 0 bases, and 13 bases separated the two germline ends. CDR3 nucleotide sequence: TGTGCCAGCAGGACTTGGACACGAAGCACAGATACGCAGTATTTT. Its protein is CASRTWTRSTDTQYF.

This chain links TRBV28 with TRBJ2-7, with TRBD1 matching over 12 bases. The germline V gene has CDR1 MDHEN and CDR2 SYDVKM. The trim removed 2 bases at V and 7 bases at J, leaving 6 bases unmatched. This CDR3 region has 15 residues. Written as DNA, the CDR3 is TGTGCCAGCAGTTTAGCGGGACAGGGGGCGTTAGAGCAGTACTTC. Amino acid sequence: CASSLAGQGALEQYF.

This clone appeared a few times. V is TRBV27 and J is TRBJ1-2; 9 positions match TRBD1. The CDR3 length is 15 residues. Germline V gene lookup returns CDR1 MNHEY and CDR2 SMNVEV (reference sequence). The trim removed 10 bases at V and 3 bases at J, leaving 12 bases unmatched. CDR3 loop: CATTTGGLPDYGYTF. CDR3 coding DNA: TGTGCCACCACCACAGGGGGCTTACCAGACTATGGCTACACCTTC.

The rearrangement links TRBV28 to TRBJ1-4, with 8 bases fitting TRBD1. Germline V gene lookup returns CDR1 MDHEN and CDR2 SYDVKM. V shed 6 bases and J 6 bases; nucleotides not matched to a gene: 15. The CDR3 extends over 17 amino acids. CDR3 nucleotide sequence: TGTGCCAGCAGCTCAACGCCCCGGACAGGGAGACATGAAAAACTGTTTTTT. Its translation is CASSSTPRTGRHEKLFF.

The sample holds a few counts of this clone. The V gene is TRBV6-1, the J gene TRBJ2-7; 8 bases match TRBD1. With V trimmed by 2 bases and J by 5 bases, 11 bases remained unmatched. Germline V gene lookup returns CDR1 MNHNS and CDR2 SASEGT. The CDR3 is made up of 16 amino acids. The CDR3 DNA reads TGTGCCAGCAGTGAATATTCTTCGGGGACAGGCCACGAGCAGTACTTC. Its protein product is CASSEYSSGTGHEQYF.

The CDR3 protein is CASSEGTSTDTQYF. CDR3 coding DNA: TGTGCCAGCAGTGAGGGGACATCTACAGATACGCAGTATTTT. The chain has TRBV2 and TRBJ2-3; possible D gene TRBD1, 6 bases. This CDR3 comprises 14 residues. V shed 3 bases and J shed 3 bases, with 10 bases lying between them. From germline, CDR1 is SNHLY and CDR2 FYNNEI. Using reference TRBV2 and TRBJ2-3 for the parts outside the CDR3, the full variable domain is EPEVTQTPSHQVTQMGQEVILRCVPISNHLYFYWYRQILGQKVEFLVSFYNNEISEKSEIFDDQFSVERPDGSNFTLKIRSTKLEDSAMYFCASSEGTSTDTQYFGPGTRLTVL.

This clone was observed a handful of times. This chain links TRBV7-9 with TRBJ1-1; D not certain. Trimming took 2 bases from V and 3 from J, leaving 16 bases between them. Germline V gives CDR1 SEHNR, CDR2 FQNEAQ (reference sequence). This CDR3 contains 16 residues. The CDR3 here is CASSLPERGVDTEAFF. CDR3 nucleotides: TGTGCCAGCAGCTTACCCGAGAGAGGCGTGGACACTGAAGCTTTCTTT.

This rearrangement joins TRBV5-1 to TRBJ2-2; D not resolved. The CDR3 spans 13 residues. Deletions cut 0 bases from V and 6 bases from J, with 6 bases between. Germline-derived CDR1 and CDR2 are SGHRS and YFSETQ. The CDR3 region has the DNA TGCGCCAGCAGCTTGGCCGACTCCGGGGAGCTGTTTTTT. Its protein product is CASSLADSGELFF.

The chain couples TRBV4-3 to TRBJ2-7, with 10 bases aligning to TRBD2. Germline CDR1 LGHNA, CDR2 YSLEER. V lost 0 bases, J lost 2 bases, and 4 bases stayed unmatched. This CDR3 is built from 16 residues. In DNA form, the CDR3 reads TGCGCCAGCAGCCAAGATTGGACTAGCGGAGCCTACGAGCAGTACTTC. Its protein product is CASSQDWTSGAYEQYF.

This clone was recorded a few times. The chain uses TRBV5-1 and TRBJ2-5; 14 nucleotides match TRBD2. The closer fit of TRBJ2-7 to the DNA end suggests the J call may be wrong. The CDR3 is 16 amino acids. In germline, CDR1 is SGHRS, CDR2 YFSETQ. The CDR3 spells CASSRGLAGARDEQYF. In DNA, the CDR3 is TGCGCCAGCAGCAGGGGACTAGCGGGGGCTAGGGACGAGCAGTACTTC.

J is TRBJ1-2 and V is TRBV5-1; D call uncertain. V lost 0 bases to trimming and J lost 4 bases, with 10 bases between them. CDR3 length: 14 amino acids. Germline CDR1 reads SGHRS; CDR2 reads YFSETQ. Here the CDR3 DNA reads TGCGCCAGCAGCTTGGAACAGAAGAGCTATGGCTACACCTTC. Its protein is CASSLEQKSYGYTF. Using reference TRBV5-1 and TRBJ1-2 for the parts outside the CDR3, the full variable domain is KAGVTQTPRYLIKTRGQQVTLSCSPISGHRSVSWYQQTPGQGLQFLFEYFSETQRNKGNFPGRFSGRQFSNSRSEMNVSTLELGDSALYLCASSLEQKSYGYTFGSGTRLTVV.

DNA for the CDR3: TGTGCCAGCAAGTGGGAGGTTAGCTCACCCCTCCACTTT. Translating gives CASKWEVSSPLHF. The chain carries TRBV28 and TRBJ1-6; D is uncertain. The CDR3 spans 13 residues. The V and J ends lost 7 bases and 10 bases respectively, with 14 bases between them. The germline V gene encodes CDR1 MDHEN and CDR2 SYDVKM.

The chain employs TRBV6-5 and TRBJ2-5; 8 bases are shared with TRBD1. Near its end, the DNA agrees better with TRBJ2-7, so the J call may be wrong. Per germline, CDR1 MNHEY and CDR2 SVGAGI. The CDR3 covers 12 residues. The chain's CDR3 is CATNGQGYEQYF. CDR3 sequence (DNA): TGTGCCACGAACGGACAGGGATACGAGCAGTACTTC.

V gene TRBV30 combines with J gene TRBJ2-7, with a weak D call TRBD1 (9 bases). The CDR3 length is 14 residues. Germline V lookup: CDR1 GTSNPN, CDR2 SVGIG (reference sequence). Trimming removed 0 bases at V and 5 bases at J, with 14 bases between. The CDR3: CAWSVGGDRDEQYF. The CDR3 bases are TGTGCCTGGAGTGTCGGGGGGGACAGGGACGAGCAGTACTTC.

V gene TRBV29-1 combines with J gene TRBJ2-3, with TRBD2 identical over 15 bases. Germline loops: CDR1 SQVTM, CDR2 ANQGSEA. Trimming took 0 bases from V and 4 from J; bases not matched to a gene: 8. The CDR3 totals 18 residues. In nucleotides, the CDR3 is TGCAGCGTTGAAGAAGAGGGGACTAGCGGGGGGTGGGCAGATACGCAGTATTTT. Amino acid sequence: CSVEEEGTSGGWADTQYF.

V is TRBV5-4 and J is TRBJ2-3; 8 bases are a match to TRBD2. CDR1 and CDR2 (germline): SGHNT, YYREEE (reference sequence). V dropped 1 base and J dropped 0; count of bases not matched to a gene: 1. The CDR3 contains 15 residues. This chain's CDR3 is CASSLRGGSTDTQYF. The DNA for the CDR3 is TGTGCCAGCAGCTTGCGGGGGGGTAGCACAGATACGCAGTATTTT.